This T cell receptor (beta chain) was identified in a study of graft-versus-host responses after intestinal transplantation. Turning to the study itself: Anti-thymocyte globulin induction preceded around 3 years of tacrolimus and steroid maintenance in all recipients.

Study-wide results and limits: Among circulating GvH clones, peak levels were associated with early post-transplant declines in HvG clones. GvH clones turned up in recipient marrow; some had shown up first in ileum or blood.

Clones were read by immunoSEQ multiplex PCR, and TCRdb kept only the in-frame ones, dropping some. Here the sample spans about 11,000 clones, approximately 31% being singletons. V trimming: 4 bases; J trimming: 4 bases; junction bases outside the gene matches: 1. Germline V gene lookup returns CDR1 MNHEY and CDR2 SMNVEV (reference sequence). This CDR3 has 14 amino acids. The authors seeded some 200,000 CFSE-labeled responder cells together with some 200,000 irradiated stimulator cells tagged with violet dye. This clone was seen more than once but under ten times. The source is a human patient who was an organ donor for intestinal transplantation. The sequencing here drew on alloreactive CD4+ T cells from a mixed lymphocyte reaction culture, taken before transplantation. Subset reported: CFSE-low proliferating T cells sorted from roughly 6-day pre-transplant mixed lymphocyte reaction (GvH or HvG direction). The chain combines TRBV27 with TRBJ2-1; the match to TRBD1 covers 10 bases. The CDR3 spells CASSSDRGYNEQFF. CDR3 bases: TGTGCCAGCAGTTCGGACAGGGGGTACAATGAGCAGTTCTTC.